The source of this T cell receptor (beta chain) is a study of T cells in women clearing cervical HPV infection. Some clones are missing from TCRdb's copy, which holds only in-frame ones; the method was immunoSEQ multiplex PCR. The table lists more than 30,000 clones, with about 4% in the top ten. Sequenced input: blood buffy coat. The sequence was obtained from a woman between 18 and 70 years old with a cervical HPV16 infection that either progressed to CIN3+ or cleared (not recorded which).

The DNA read from the CDR3 is TGTGCCAGCAGTTCGGTGGGCAGCACAGATACG. It yields the protein CASSSVGSTDT. The CDR3 in its entirety is CASSSVGSTDTQYF. The chain links TRBV25-1 to TRBJ2-3, with D unresolved. The read terminates 3 residues ahead of where the CDR3 ends, so the germline J gene completes it. Germline lookup yields CDR1 MGHDK and CDR2 SYGVNS. This CDR3 comprises 14 residues. The ends were cut back, 5 bases at V and 0 bases at J, with 9 bases in the middle.